Listed below are T cell receptor beta chains from one sample, sequenced in a study of molecular identifiers for immune sequencing clone quantification. TCRdb ran MiXCR on the PCR reads and lists one entry per CDR3 protein. The data contain roughly 630,000 distinct CDR3 sequences, around 25% of them singletons. The sample consisted of naive CD8+ T cells from blood, with Jurkat cell RNA spiked in. The receptor set was obtained from a human donor in good health. Some libraries in this study had Jurkat cell RNA spiked in. CDR3s include the opening cysteine and the closing phenylalanine or tryptophan. The order of the fields is J gene, clone size, D gene, V gene, CDR3 protein, CDR3 DNA. A D gene is named only where the DNA matches it firmly. A clone size is listed for some rows: how often the clone was seen (once, few, many), or a class if it is expanded.

TRBJ2-3,NA,TRBD2,TRBV9,CASSVGTSSSQYF,TGTGCCAGCAGCGTAGGGACTAGCTCGTCGCAGTATTTT
TRBJ2-3,few,NA,TRBV6-2/TRBV6-3,CASSYQSGLLHTQYF,TGTGCCAGCAGTTATCAATCGGGTTTGTTGCATACGCAGTATTTT
TRBJ1-5,many,TRBD1,TRBV7-9,CASSAGQGGNQPQHF,TGTGCCAGCAGCGCCGGACAGGGGGGCAATCAGCCCCAGCATTTT
TRBJ1-2,NA,NA,TRBV7-9,CASSVTIENNYGYTF,TGTGCCAGCAGCGTGACGATAGAAAATAACTATGGCTACACCTTC
TRBJ1-2,NA,NA,TRBV6-1,CASSGNGCTF,TGTGCCAGCAGTGGTAATGGCTGCACCTTC
TRBJ2-3,few,TRBD1,TRBV9,CASSVGTGGSSDTQYF,TGTGCCAGCAGCGTAGGGACAGGGGGAAGTTCAGATACGCAGTATTTT
TRBJ2-7,many,TRBD2,TRBV5-1,CASRQTIGLADGYEQYF,TGCGCCAGCAGGCAGACTATAGGACTAGCGGATGGTTACGAGCAGTACTTC
TRBJ1-6,many,NA,TRBV27,CASSFNRNVLHF,TGTGCCAGCAGTTTTAACAGGAACGTGCTCCACTTT
TRBJ1-5,few,NA,TRBV24-1,CATSDRTDGQPQHF,TGTGCCACCAGTGATCGGACAGATGGACAGCCCCAGCATTTT
TRBJ2-3,NA,TRBD2,TRBV11-2,CASSNYLGLPSGRWGADTQYF,TGTGCCAGCAGCAACTACCTGGGTTTACCTAGCGGGAGATGGGGCGCAGATACGCAGTATTTT
TRBJ2-7,many,NA,TRBV28,CASRPTRDYEQYF,TGTGCCAGCAGACCAACCCGAGACTACGAGCAGTACTTC
TRBJ1-1,few,NA,TRBV27,CASRPAGGWTEAFF,TGTGCCAGCAGACCGGCGGGCGGGTGGACTGAAGCTTTCTTT
TRBJ2-3,many,TRBD2,TRBV20-1,CSAFLGEGVRTDTQYF,TGCAGTGCTTTTCTCGGGGAGGGTGTGCGCACAGATACGCAGTATTTT
TRBJ1-2,many,NA,TRBV5-6,CASSFMGADYTF,TGTGCCAGCAGCTTCATGGGGGCTGACTACACCTTC
TRBJ1-5,many,TRBD1,TRBV2,CASSGPPGGQGQPQHF,TGTGCCAGCAGTGGCCCTCCAGGGGGCCAGGGACAGCCCCAGCATTTT
TRBJ1-5,many,NA,TRBV4-1,CASSQDRGQPQHF,TGCGCCAGCAGCCAAGATCGGGGGCAGCCCCAGCATTTT
TRBJ1-1,many,NA,TRBV6-1,CASVAWLDRNTEAFF,TGTGCCAGCGTCGCCTGGTTGGATCGGAACACTGAAGCTTTCTTT
TRBJ1-2,NA,NA,TRBV4-3,CASSQDWGGVGYGYTF,TGCGCCAGCAGCCAAGACTGGGGGGGGGTTGGATATGGCTACACCTTC
TRBJ2-7,many,NA,TRBV20-1,CSATNAYEQYF,TGCAGTGCTACGAATGCCTACGAGCAGTACTTC
TRBJ2-7,many,NA,TRBV4-3,CASSQDIGDYEQYF,TGCGCCAGCAGCCAAGATATCGGGGACTACGAGCAGTACTTC
TRBJ2-7,NA,TRBD1,TRBV20-1,CSYRQGASYEQYF,TGCAGCTACCGACAGGGGGCTTCCTACGAGCAGTACTTC
TRBJ2-3,many,NA,TRBV20-1,CSARAGSGTDTQYF,TGCAGTGCTAGAGCGGGCAGTGGCACAGATACGCAGTATTTT
TRBJ1-1,few,NA,TRBV4-2,CASSQVVGMNTEAFF,TGTGCCAGCAGCCAAGTGGTCGGGATGAACACTGAAGCTTTCTTT
TRBJ2-7,few,NA,TRBV7-9,CASSLGWQGQDEQYF,TGTGCCAGCAGCTTAGGTTGGCAGGGGCAGGACGAGCAGTACTTC
TRBJ2-5,NA,TRBD2,TRBV6-2/TRBV6-3,CASSYSQAGGPETQYF,TGTGCCAGCAGTTACTCTCAAGCGGGGGGTCCAGAGACCCAGTACTTC
TRBJ1-3,few,NA,TRBV6-5,CASSYSNLQGVGNTIYF,TGTGCCAGCAGTTACTCGAATCTGCAGGGAGTTGGAAACACCATATATTTT
TRBJ2-1,many,TRBD2,TRBV7-2,CASRPLAGLSYNEQFF,TGTGCCAGCAGGCCCCTAGCGGGCCTCTCCTACAATGAGCAGTTCTTC
TRBJ2-7,many,NA,TRBV4-3,CASSQDRTGEAYEQYF,TGCGCCAGCAGCCAAGATCGTACAGGGGAGGCCTACGAGCAGTACTTC
TRBJ2-1,NA,TRBD2,TRBV27,CASSPPGLAGAGFF,TGTGCCAGCAGCCCACCGGGACTAGCGGGGGCGGGGTTCTTC
TRBJ1-1,few,NA,TRBV3-1,CASSQWGPAGDTEAFF,TGTGCCAGCAGCCAATGGGGGCCGGCGGGGGACACTGAAGCTTTCTTT
TRBJ2-2,NA,TRBD1,TRBV7-7,CASSFGTGGASGELFF,TGTGCTAGCAGCTTTGGGACAGGGGGCGCCTCTGGGGAGCTGTTTTTT
TRBJ2-7,many,NA,TRBV2,CASKTSGSYEQYF,TGTGCCAGCAAGACTAGTGGGTCCTACGAGCAGTACTTC
TRBJ1-5,few,NA,TRBV6-5,CAGSYDLGLDQHF,TGTGCCGGCAGTTACGACCTGGGACTTGACCAGCATTTT
TRBJ2-3,many,NA,TRBV7-9,CASSLDADTQYF,TGTGCCAGCAGCTTGGACGCCGATACGCAGTATTTT
TRBJ2-7,NA,NA,TRBV4-1,CASSHGTSYF,TGCGCCAGCAGCCACGGGACCTCCTACTTC
TRBJ2-7,once,NA,TRBV11-2,CASSPPLTRSGEQYF,TGTGCCAGCAGCCCGCCTCTGACTAGATCGGGTGAGCAGTACTTC
TRBJ1-5,NA,NA,TRBV2,CASHARSNQPQHF,TGTGCCAGCCATGCGAGAAGCAATCAGCCCCAGCATTTT
TRBJ2-3,many,NA,TRBV20-1,CSARVVDTQYF,TGCAGTGCTAGGGTAGTAGATACGCAGTATTTT
TRBJ1-2,NA,TRBD1,TRBV5-6,CASSLVGTGVYNYGYTF,TGTGCCAGCAGCTTGGTCGGGACAGGAGTTTATAACTATGGCTACACCTTC
TRBJ2-7,NA,NA,TRBV2,CASNARVPYAPSF,TGTGCCAGCAATGCCAGGGTACCCTACGCGCCGTCCTTC
TRBJ1-4,few,NA,TRBV4-3,CASSQETGATNEKLFF,TGCGCCAGCAGCCAAGAAACGGGTGCAACTAATGAAAAACTGTTTTTT
TRBJ2-3,few,NA,TRBV7-3,CASSFLHTDTQYF,TGTGCCAGCAGCTTCCTACACACAGATACGCAGTATTTT
TRBJ1-1,NA,NA,TRBV20-1,CSAREADTWSTEAFF,TGCAGTGCTAGAGAGGCGGACACTTGGAGCACTGAAGCTTTCTTT
TRBJ2-7,NA,NA,TRBV7-6,CASSLAPGGYEQSF,TGTGCCAGCAGCTTAGCGCCGGGGGGCTACGAGCAGTCCTTC
TRBJ2-5,NA,TRBD1,TRBV4-1,CASSQAATGQETQYF,TGCGCCAGCAGCCAAGCTGCGACAGGGCAAGAGACCCAGTACTTC
TRBJ1-4,many,TRBD1,TRBV30,CAWDPTGGNEKLFF,TGTGCCTGGGACCCAACAGGGGGTAATGAAAAACTGTTTTTT